The rows below give T cell receptor beta chains drawn from one sample of a study of regulatory T cells in long-lasting Graves disease. One entry per CDR3 protein results from TCRdb running MiXCR on the multiplex PCR reads. The sample lists around 400,000 distinct CDR3 sequences, about 16% seen once, with roughly 20% in the top ten. The sample here was peripheral blood mononuclear cells (PBMCs), taken at new diagnosis, from a patient treated with antithyroid drugs. These receptors were taken from a female donor with Graves disease. CDR3s include the opening cysteine and the closing phenylalanine or tryptophan.

TRBV6-2/TRBV6-3	TRBJ2-1	CASSFRGRGALSSYNEQFF
TRBV10-3	TRBJ2-7	CAISDLATGGGYEQYF
TRBV2	TRBJ2-3	CASSQGLAGASTDTQYF
TRBV7-9	TRBJ1-2	CASSRLGGQVYGYTF
TRBV12-3/TRBV12-4	TRBJ1-6	CASSLFQGGNSPLHF
TRBV7-9	TRBJ2-2	CASSFDLGDTGELFF
TRBV5-1	TRBJ2-5	CASSFSGDQETQYF
TRBV10-1	TRBJ2-5	CASSEPTSTGETQYF
TRBV28	TRBJ1-1	CASSFAGHTEAFF
TRBV24-1	TRBJ2-1	CATSDLDGSSYNEQFF
TRBV27	TRBJ2-5	CASSLYGTEKETQYF
TRBV29-1	TRBJ2-7	CSVPCRGTFYEQYF
TRBV28	TRBJ2-7	CASSYSGTGVVEQYF
TRBV28	TRBJ2-7	CASSWPAGGYYEQYF
TRBV27	TRBJ1-1	CASTSQGSWTEAFF
TRBV2	TRBJ2-5	CASSGDRVSTQYF
TRBV20-1	TRBJ2-1	CSATLAGTYNEQFF
TRBV24-1	TRBJ2-1	CATSDPTRTEEQFF
TRBV5-6	TRBJ2-7	CASNVQGYGDEQYF
TRBV6-1	TRBJ2-1	CASSYEPGLAYNEQFF
TRBV12-3/TRBV12-4	TRBJ2-1	CASTPPGGRLNEQFF
TRBV9	TRBJ2-1	CASSSPDENEQFF
TRBV7-2	TRBJ1-5	CASRGTGDDQPQHF
TRBV4-1	TRBJ2-7	CASSQDALLHEQYF
TRBV20-1	TRBJ2-2	CSALTQVTGELFF